Listed below are T cell receptor beta chains from one sample, sequenced in a study of blood T cell repertoires in COVID-19. TCRdb keeps only in-frame clones here, not all; method: immunoSEQ multiplex PCR. In the table there are 110,000 or so clones, around four fifths of which are singletons. What was sequenced was peripheral blood. The receptors derive from a woman in her thirties or forties with acute or convalescent COVID-19. Each CDR3 is given with its conserved first and last residue. The D gene is left open where the match is weak. Not all rows give a size; the values are once, few, many and, for expanded clones, a class.

TRBJ2-3 | TRBV5-1 | . | TRBD2 | 16 | CASSHGTSGITDTQYF | TGCGCCAGCAGCCACGGGACTAGCGGCATCACAGATACGCAGTATTTT
TRBJ2-2 | TRBV5-1 | . | TRBD1 | 15 | CASSWGDRDTGELFF | TGCGCCAGCAGCTGGGGGGACAGGGACACCGGGGAGCTGTTTTTT
TRBJ2-5 | TRBV2 | . | TRBD2 | 16 | CASSPARGLAEETQYF | TGTGCCAGCAGCCCGGCAAGGGGACTAGCGGAAGAGACCCAGTACTTC
TRBJ2-3 | TRBV18 | . | . | 13 | CASSPRGADTQYF | TGTGCCAGCTCACCCAGGGGCGCAGATACGCAGTATTTT
TRBJ1-1 | TRBV5-1 | . | . | 14 | CASSLAGSSLGAFF | TGCGCCAGCAGCTTGGCCGGGTCAAGTTTGGGAGCTTTCTTT
TRBJ1-3 | TRBV7-8 | . | TRBD1 | 15 | CASSLDPGGGNTIYF | TGTGCCAGCAGCTTAGACCCAGGGGGCGGAAACACCATATATTTT
TRBJ1-6 | TRBV3-1/TRBV3-2 | . | . | 12 | CASSDTYSPLHF | TGTGCCAGCAGCGATACTTATTCACCCCTCCACTTT
TRBJ2-2 | TRBV6-5 | . | TRBD2 | 15 | CASRPGTSAGGELFF | TGTGCCAGCAGACCCGGGACTAGCGCCGGCGGGGAGCTGTTTTTT
TRBJ1-1 | TRBV15 | once | . | 14 | CATSRGRGDTEAFF | TGTGCCACCAGCAGAGGGCGGGGCGATACTGAAGCTTTCTTT
TRBJ1-2 | TRBV6-6 | . | . | 13 | CASSLANLYGYTF | TGTGCCAGCAGTTTAGCTAATCTCTATGGCTACACCTTC
TRBJ2-2 | TRBV5-4 | . | . | 14 | CASSATLASGELFF | TGTGCCAGCAGCGCTACACTAGCATCCGGGGAGCTGTTTTTT
TRBJ2-3 | TRBV6-6 | . | . | 14 | CASSPGVSTDTQYF | TGTGCCAGCAGTCCCGGGGTTAGTACAGATACGCAGTATTTT
TRBJ1-2 | TRBV19 | . | TRBD1 | 16 | CASSIDLTGQAYGYTF | TGTGCCAGTAGTATAGATCTAACGGGACAGGCCTATGGCTACACCTTC
TRBJ1-4 | TRBV6-5 | once | TRBD1 | 15 | CASSYSDRQNEKLFF | TGTGCCAGCAGTTACTCGGACAGGCAAAATGAAAAACTGTTTTTT
TRBJ1-2 | TRBV7-2 | . | TRBD1 | 18 | CASSPDSGTGLSNYGYTF | TGTGCCAGCAGCCCCGATAGCGGGACAGGGTTAAGTAACTATGGCTACACCTTC
TRBJ2-7 | TRBV2 | few | TRBD1 | 17 | CASRLLRRDRGSEEQYF | TGTGCCAGCAGGCTTCTCCGTCGGGACAGGGGGTCTGAAGAGCAGTACTTC
TRBJ2-5 | TRBV5-1 | . | . | 15 | CASSLQAGLKETQYF | TGCGCCAGCAGCCTCCAGGCAGGCCTGAAAGAGACCCAGTACTTC
TRBJ1-1 | TRBV19 | . | . | 11 | CASSLGGEAFF | TGTGCCAGTAGTCTGGGGGGTGAAGCTTTCTTT
TRBJ1-3 | TRBV9 | . | . | 13 | CASSGSAGNTIYF | TGTGCCAGCAGCGGCTCGGCTGGAAACACCATATATTTT
TRBJ2-5 | TRBV12-5 | . | . | 12 | CASGLFGETQYF | TGTGCTAGTGGTTTGTTCGGGGAGACCCAGTACTTC
TRBJ2-3 | TRBV5-6 | . | . | 13 | CASSSLGTDTQYF | TGTGCCAGCAGCTCCCTCGGGACAGATACGCAGTATTTT
TRBJ2-7 | TRBV28 | . | . | 11 | CASRDKYEQYF | TGTGCCAGCAGGGACAAGTACGAGCAGTACTTC
TRBJ2-2 | TRBV27 | . | . | 16 | CASSSPTGRTTGELFF | TGTGCCAGCAGTTCCCCGACTGGACGGACTACCGGGGAGCTGTTTTTT
TRBJ1-2 | TRBV5-1 | once | TRBD1 | 14 | CASTATGGAYGYTF | TGCGCCAGCACCGCGACAGGGGGCGCTTATGGCTACACCTTC